The T cell receptor (beta chain) under discussion was sequenced for a study of cytomegalovirus exposure and HLA in healthy donors. Whole-study results and caveats: Cytomegalovirus-associated TCR beta chains were listed, numbering some 180. The classifier, whose performance was assessed in both the original and validation cohorts, reportedly diagnosed cytomegalovirus status with high specificity and sensitivity.

For this clone: Its target is unknown.

Profiled with immunoSEQ multiplex PCR; TCRdb holds only in-frame clones, not every one. The sample shows about 130,000 clones, approximately 84% of them seen only once. The V gene's germline CDR1 is SGHDT and CDR2 YYEEEE. The CDR3 runs to 14 residues. V was pared by 1 base and J by 3 bases, with 11 bases between. The source of this sequence is a man aged 30 to 39 in good health and CMV-seropositive. The V gene is TRBV5-6, the J gene TRBJ2-7; D gene ambiguous. The sample comprised PBMCs. CDR3 DNA sequence: TGTGCCAGCAGCTTGTCTGTAAGCAACTACGAGCAGTACTTC. It specifies CASSLSVSNYEQYF.